A single TCR beta chain is shown here with its context. This clone was seen more than once but under ten times. Its antigen is currently not known. One base away there is no much larger clone; base qualities are not given. The CDR3 regions of human TCRbeta chains were analyzed by immunosequencing. Regarding the original processing steps: Repertoire TCRs were matched against a reference library of SARS-CoV-2-specific TCRs generated with the MIRA antigen-specificity platform. Breadth meant the fraction of unique TCRs that were SARS-CoV-2-associated, whereas depth meant the fraction of total T cells that were SARS-CoV-2-associated. Each spike-specific TCR was assigned to its reactive spike region and to a CD4 or CD8 class using the MIRA data. Log10-transformed breadth and depth values were compared by one-way ANOVA with Sidak's multiple comparisons tests. In TCRdb, the immuneACCESS table is reduced to in-frame sequences with V and J assigned. These tables do not hold every clone; where another copy was compared, an unresolved V gene accounts for under half, and the others remain unexplained. V and J calls and clone size follow that table, whereas D and trimming were derived from the DNA. This sample gives tens of thousands of clones in total; 80% to 90% of them show up just once. Together, the top ten hold 24% of the sample.

CDR1 and CDR2, per the germline V gene, are MGHRA and YSYEKL. The CDR3 sequence holds 15 residues, the cysteine and phenylalanine included. Of all the DNA, just the CDR3 is kept, 45 bases in frame from base 1. V is pared back by 8 bases and J by 2 bases, with 18 bases lying between the germline termini. The meaning of the sample's time point label: baseline before first vaccination. The vaccinee samples were drawn from two UK trials, COV001 and COV002, one of which was a single-blind randomized controlled phase 2/3 trial testing AZD1222 (ChAdOx1 nCoV-19) in healthy adults. Trial participant PBMC samples were collected at day 0 and day 28 after the second dose for TCRbeta chain sequencing. This sample was taken from a study of T cell responses to AZD1222 COVID-19 vaccine (dated by TCRdb to the early 2020s). For context, the study as a whole: AZD1222 recipients with second doses at about 4 weeks or about 12 weeks were pooled, because spike-specific TCR depth and breadth did not differ between schedules. TCR sequencing was performed for approximately 240 trial participants, of whom roughly 200 were given two doses of AZD1222 and around 25 were given two doses of MenACWY control vaccine. Trial participants were enrolled by age into 18-55, 56-69 and 70-plus year subgroups, with about 150, 28 and 57 TCR-sequenced participants respectively. The research as a whole found: Because no day 14 peak-response samples were available, repertoires were characterized only after the peak T cell response. Conclusions about previously exposed vaccinees are limited because only six or seven AZD1222 recipients were SARS-CoV-2 seropositive at baseline. The 56-69-year group was small, and its depth increase did not reach significance, likely because of low power. Reportedly, close to half of the unique spike-specific TCRs recognized epitopes lying outside the regions that are mutated in the B.1.351 and B.1.1.7 variants. Most participants were white British and females outnumbered males, and the authors suggested that clonal diversity may have been underestimated. Vaccine-associated CD4 TCRs spanned the whole spike protein, with dominant responses in regions 160-218 and 743-854. Spike-specific TCR breadth and depth rose significantly after two AZD1222 doses compared with day 0 and with MenACWY recipients.

The V and J segments used are TRBV4-1 and TRBJ1-2; the D gene remains uncertain. The TCR comes from an adult in good health. Material: peripheral blood, obtained on day 0 of AZD1222 vaccination. Here is the DNA: TGCGCCAGCGTAGCTCGTCCAGAGCCAAACTATGGCTACACCTTC. Translated, this gives CASVARPEPNYGYTF.